These 22 T cell receptor beta chains share one sample of origin, sequenced in a study of T cell responses to AZD1222 COVID-19 vaccine. The data were produced by immunoSEQ multiplex PCR, yet TCRdb's version contains in-frame clones alone and is incomplete. The sample has roughly 150,000 clones; approximately 91% are singletons. Here the sequenced sample was peripheral blood, taken on day 0 of AZD1222 vaccination. Source of these receptors: an adult in good health.

The chain links TRBV30 to TRBJ2-7; D perhaps matches TRBD1 (5 bases). CDR1 GTSNPN and CDR2 SVGIG come from the germline V gene (reference sequence). V shed 5 bases and J shed 1 base, with 12 bases lying between them. This CDR3 contains 13 residues. The DNA of the CDR3 is TGTGCCTGGGACAGTGCGAGGTCCTACGAGCAGTACTTC. Translated, it gives CAWDSARSYEQYF.

Remarks on this clone: The CDR3 end shows no conserved phenylalanine or tryptophan, and so a read error is likely. Because the CDR3's place on the DNA is in doubt, the DNA is left out and the CDR3 is given as listed by TCRdb. J is TRBJ1-2 and V is TRBV6-4. Including both end residues, the CDR3 is 11 amino acids long. Germline V gene lookup returns CDR1 MRHNA and CDR2 SNTAGT. This chain's CDR3 is CASSDPPRRRL.

In this sample, this clone turned up a few times. The chain recombines TRBV9 with TRBJ1-5; D gene unclear. CDR3 length: 13 residues. The V end was cut by 3 bases, the J end by 7 bases, with 11 bases between. The germline V gene has CDR1 SGDLS and CDR2 YYNGEE. CDR3 amino acids: CASSAEGVQPQHF. For the CDR3, the DNA is TGTGCCAGCAGCGCAGAGGGAGTCCAGCCCCAGCATTTT.

The V call is TRBV7-3, the J call TRBJ1-4; D is undetermined. CDR1 and CDR2 (germline): SGHTA, FQGTGA. This CDR3 region has 15 residues. Deletions cut 3 bases from V and 3 bases from J, with 11 bases between. CDR3 sequence reads: CASSFSVGPNEKLFF. The CDR3 DNA follows: TGTGCCAGCAGCTTTAGCGTCGGTCCTAATGAAAAACTGTTTTTT.

The chain links TRBV27 to TRBJ1-5; D uncertain. The germline V gene has CDR1 MNHEY and CDR2 SMNVEV (reference sequence). Trimming pared 6 bases from V and 7 bases from J, leaving 13 bases between. CDR3 length: 13 amino acids. The CDR3 sequence is CASRLGIQQPQHF. CDR3 coding DNA: TGTGCCAGCAGGTTGGGTATACAGCAGCCCCAGCATTTT.

This CDR3 is CASSPGLGTVGSPLHF. The DNA for the CDR3 is TGTGCCAGCAGCCCCGGGCTCGGGACAGTGGGTTCACCCCTCCACTTT. The rearrangement uses TRBV27 and TRBJ1-6; 7 bases align to TRBD1. In germline, CDR1 is MNHEY, CDR2 SMNVEV (reference sequence). V lost 6 bases to trimming and J lost 9 bases; unmatched junction nucleotides: 14. The CDR3 totals 16 residues.

The J gene is TRBJ2-7, the V gene TRBV24-1; 13 bases agree with TRBD2. CDR3 length: 15 amino acids. CDR1 and CDR2 (germline): KGHDR, SFDVKD. Trimming removed 7 bases from V and 6 bases from J; junction bases left unmatched: 8. CDR3 in amino acids: CATSTGTSGTVEQYF. As DNA, the CDR3 is TGTGCCACCAGCACAGGGACTAGCGGGACCGTCGAGCAGTACTTC.

V gene TRBV11-2 combines with J gene TRBJ1-1; D gene ambiguous. The CDR3 runs 13 residues. The germline V and J ends were trimmed by 6 bases and 1 base, with 9 bases remaining between them. Germline V gives CDR1 SGHAT, CDR2 FQNNGV. Here the CDR3 DNA reads TGTGCCAGCAGAAGCGTGACGAACACTGAAGCTTTCTTT. Its protein product is CASRSVTNTEAFF. The variable domain in full, with the rest retrieved from reference TRBV11-2 and TRBJ1-1, is EAGVAQSPRYKIIEKRQSVAFWCNPISGHATLYWYQQILGQGPKLLIQFQNNGVVDDSQLPKDRFSAERLKGVDSTLKIQPAKLEDSAVYLCASRSVTNTEAFFGQGTRLTVV.

The chain uses TRBV29-1 and TRBJ2-7; D might be TRBD1 (5 bases). Trimming removed 4 bases at V and 3 bases at J, with 13 bases between. Per germline, CDR1 SQVTM and CDR2 ANQGSEA. The length of the CDR3 is 13 residues. CDR3 protein: CSVGKGLGYEQYF. CDR3 DNA sequence: TGCAGCGTTGGAAAGGGGCTAGGCTACGAGCAGTACTTC.

The chain has TRBV6-4 and TRBJ2-6, with unresolved D. The germline gives CDR1 MRHNA, CDR2 SNTAGT. There are 16 residues in the CDR3. The ends were cut back, 1 base at V and 0 bases at J, with 7 bases in the middle. The CDR3 DNA is TGTGCCAGCAGTGACTTGGCGAGCTCTGGGGCCAACGTCCTGACTTTC. Residues: CASSDLASSGANVLTF.

The rearrangement uses TRBV3-1 (or the pseudogene TRBV3-2) and TRBJ2-7; D might be TRBD2 (5 bases). Germline V lookup: CDR1 LGHDT, CDR2 YNNKEL (reference sequence). Deletions cut 4 bases from V and 3 bases from J, with 13 bases between. The CDR3 length is 14 residues. The CDR3 nucleotides read TGTGCCAGCAGCCGAATTCCGGGAAACTACGAGCAGTACTTC. It encodes CASSRIPGNYEQYF.

The rearrangement joins TRBV7-8 to TRBJ1-2; 8 nucleotides match TRBD1. Per germline, CDR1 SGHVS and CDR2 FQNEAQ. Trimming removed 2 bases from V and 8 bases from J; junction bases left unmatched: 10. The CDR3 extends over 15 amino acids. The CDR3 spells CASSLKRTGPRGYTF. CDR3 coding DNA: TGTGCCAGCAGCTTAAAAAGGACAGGGCCCAGAGGCTACACCTTC. The full variable domain, with the rest looked up from reference TRBV7-8 and TRBJ1-2, is GAGVSQSPRYKVAKRGQDVALRCDPISGHVSLFWYQQALGQGPEFLTYFQNEAQLDKSGLPSDRFFAERPEGSVSTLKIQRTQQEDSAVYLCASSLKRTGPRGYTFGSGTRLTVV.

This clone appeared once. V gene TRBV7-9 combines with J gene TRBJ1-5; D is perhaps TRBD1 (5 bases). V dropped 5 bases and J dropped 9 bases, with 17 bases sitting between them. This CDR3 contains 14 residues. The V gene's germline CDR1 is SEHNR and CDR2 FQNEAQ (reference sequence). The CDR3 spells CASSTGGRQGPQHF. DNA for the CDR3: TGTGCCAGCAGCACTGGGGGTCGTCAAGGGCCCCAGCATTTT.

The genes are TRBV6-9 and TRBJ1-3; D is ambiguous. Germline lookup yields CDR1 MNHGY and CDR2 SVAAGI. V was clipped by 3 bases and J by 1 base, with 7 bases between them. This CDR3 contains 14 residues. The CDR3 sequence is CASSYEGSGNTIYF. CDR3 nucleotide sequence: TGTGCCAGCAGTTACGAAGGGTCTGGAAACACCATATATTTT.

The chain carries TRBV7-2 and TRBJ2-6; a weak D match, TRBD1 (5 bases). V was trimmed by 3 bases and J by 2 bases, leaving 14 bases between them. CDR3 length: 17 residues. Germline V gives CDR1 SGHTA, CDR2 FQGNSA. The CDR3 DNA is TGTGCCAGCAGCTTTTGGGCAGGGTCTACTGGGGCCAACGTCCTGACTTTC. Its translation: CASSFWAGSTGANVLTF.

The V gene is TRBV9, the J gene TRBJ1-4; 8 bases agree with TRBD1. The junction had 5 bases not matched to a gene; V was cut back by 0 bases and J by 7 bases. The CDR3 has 15 amino acids. Germline CDR1 reads SGDLS; CDR2 reads YYNGEE. CDR3 coding DNA: TGTGCCAGCAGCGTAGGACAGGGGTTTGGTGAAAAACTGTTTTTT. The encoded protein is CASSVGQGFGEKLFF.

Here the CDR3 DNA reads TGTGCCAGCAGTTTTGGGTCATCGGTCGGCTACACCTTC. Translated: CASSFGSSVGYTF. The genes are TRBV28 and TRBJ1-2; no reliable D call. The germline V gene encodes CDR1 MDHEN and CDR2 SYDVKM. V lost 3 bases to trimming and J lost 8 bases, with 13 bases between them. The length of the CDR3 is 13 residues.

This sequence joins TRBV7-9 and TRBJ1-1; 8 bases fit TRBD1. The CDR3 is 14 amino acids. Germline-derived CDR1 and CDR2 are SEHNR and FQNEAQ (reference sequence). V lost 5 bases, J lost 5 bases, and 7 bases stayed unmatched. The CDR3 DNA reads TGTGCCAGCAGCGACGACAGGGGAAAAACTGAAGCTTTCTTT. It specifies CASSDDRGKTEAFF.

The rearrangement joins TRBV28 to TRBJ1-2, with D uncertain. V lost 3 bases to trimming and J lost 7 bases, with 3 bases between them. Germline CDR1 MDHEN, CDR2 SYDVKM. The CDR3 loop spans 10 amino acids. The CDR3 region is CASSFLGYTF. The CDR3 nucleotides are TGTGCCAGCAGTTTTCTTGGCTACACCTTC.

The chain has TRBV7-8 and TRBJ2-5; tentatively, D is TRBD1 (5 bases). The V and J ends lost 1 base and 1 base respectively, with 10 bases between them. The germline V gene encodes CDR1 SGHVS and CDR2 FQNEAQ. The CDR3 sequence is 15 residues long. CDR3 coding DNA: TGTGCCAGCAGCTTAGGCCGACAGATCCAAGAGACCCAGTACTTC. It codes for CASSLGRQIQETQYF.

The V gene is TRBV2, the J gene TRBJ1-2; D might be TRBD1 (6 bases). V was trimmed by 6 bases and J by 1 base, leaving 15 bases between them. CDR3 length: 15 amino acids. Germline CDR1 reads SNHLY; CDR2 reads FYNNEI. As DNA, the CDR3 is TGTGCCAGCAGCCGCCAGACAGGATTTAACTATGGCTACACCTTC. Translated: CASSRQTGFNYGYTF.

For this clone: One end of the junction is discordant with germline, which a read error may explain. The chain combines TRBV6-1 with TRBJ2-3, with D perhaps given as TRBD1 or TRBD2 (6 bases each). This CDR3 has 15 residues. The germline V gene has CDR1 MNHNS and CDR2 SASEGT. This CDR3 reads CASREGGLGTDTQYF. The CDR3 region has the DNA TGTGCCAGCAGGGAAGGGGGGCTTGGCACAGATACGCAGTATTTT.